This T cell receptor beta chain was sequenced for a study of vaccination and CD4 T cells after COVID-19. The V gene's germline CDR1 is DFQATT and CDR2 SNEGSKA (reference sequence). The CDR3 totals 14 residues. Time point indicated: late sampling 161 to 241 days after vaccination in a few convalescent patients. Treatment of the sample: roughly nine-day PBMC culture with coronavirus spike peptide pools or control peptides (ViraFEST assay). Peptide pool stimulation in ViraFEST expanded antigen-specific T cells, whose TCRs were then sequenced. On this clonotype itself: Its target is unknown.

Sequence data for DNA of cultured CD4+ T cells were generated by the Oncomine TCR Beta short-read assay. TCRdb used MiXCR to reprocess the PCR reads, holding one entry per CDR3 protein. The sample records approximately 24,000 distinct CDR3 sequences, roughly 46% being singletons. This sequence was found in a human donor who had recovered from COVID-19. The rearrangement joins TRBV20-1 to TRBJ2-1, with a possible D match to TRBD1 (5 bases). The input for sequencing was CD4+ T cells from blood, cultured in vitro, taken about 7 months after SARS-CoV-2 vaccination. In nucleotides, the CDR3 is TGCAGCGCCTCCGAAGGGGCGCTGAACAATGAGCAGTTCTTC. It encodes CSASEGALNNEQFF.